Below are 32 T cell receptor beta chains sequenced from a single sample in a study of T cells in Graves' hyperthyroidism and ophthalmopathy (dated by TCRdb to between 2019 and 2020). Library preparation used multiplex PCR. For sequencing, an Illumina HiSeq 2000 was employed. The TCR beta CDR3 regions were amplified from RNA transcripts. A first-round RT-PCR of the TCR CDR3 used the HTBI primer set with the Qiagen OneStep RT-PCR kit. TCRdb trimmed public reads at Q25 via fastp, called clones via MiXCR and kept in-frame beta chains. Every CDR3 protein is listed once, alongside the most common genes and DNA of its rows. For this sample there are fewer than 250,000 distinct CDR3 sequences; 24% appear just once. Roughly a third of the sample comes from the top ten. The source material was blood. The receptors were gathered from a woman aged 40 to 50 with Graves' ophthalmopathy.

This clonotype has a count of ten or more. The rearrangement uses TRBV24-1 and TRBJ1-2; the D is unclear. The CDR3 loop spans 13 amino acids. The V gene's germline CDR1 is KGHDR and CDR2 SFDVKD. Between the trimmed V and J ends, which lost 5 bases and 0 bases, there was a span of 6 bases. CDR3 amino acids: CATSGGANYGYTF. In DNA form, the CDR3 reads TGTGCCACCAGTGGAGGAGCTAACTATGGCTACACCTTC.

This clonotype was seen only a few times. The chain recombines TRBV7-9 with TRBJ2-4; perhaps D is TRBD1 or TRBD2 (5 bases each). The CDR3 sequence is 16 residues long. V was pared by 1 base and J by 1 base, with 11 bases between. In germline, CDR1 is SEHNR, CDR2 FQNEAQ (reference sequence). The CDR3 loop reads CASSLEGTVAKNIQYF. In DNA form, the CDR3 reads TGTGCCAGCAGCTTAGAAGGGACGGTCGCCAAAAACATTCAGTACTTC.

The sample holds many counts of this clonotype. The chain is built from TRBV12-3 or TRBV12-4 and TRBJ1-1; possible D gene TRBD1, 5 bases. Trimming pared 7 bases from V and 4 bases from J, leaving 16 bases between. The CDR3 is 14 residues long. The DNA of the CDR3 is TGTGCCAGCACCAACTACGCCGGGGGCACTGAAGCTTTCTTT. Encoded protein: CASTNYAGGTEAFF.

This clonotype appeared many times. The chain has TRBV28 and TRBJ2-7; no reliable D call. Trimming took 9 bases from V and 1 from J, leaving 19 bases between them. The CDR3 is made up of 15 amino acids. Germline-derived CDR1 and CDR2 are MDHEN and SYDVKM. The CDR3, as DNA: TGTGCCAGAACCCAGCACGAGAAACATTCCTACGAGCAGTACTTC. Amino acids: CARTQHEKHSYEQYF. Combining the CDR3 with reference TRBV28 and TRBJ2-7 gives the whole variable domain DVKVTQSSRYLVKRTGEKVFLECVQDMDHENMFWYRQDPGLGLRLIYFSYDVKMKEKGDIPEGYSVSREKKERFSLILESASTNQTSMYLCARTQHEKHSYEQYFGPGTRLTVT.

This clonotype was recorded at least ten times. CDR3 region: CATSGSTSGYQETQYF. The CDR3 DNA is TGTGCCACCAGTGGATCGACTAGCGGGTACCAAGAGACCCAGTACTTC. V is TRBV24-1 and J is TRBJ2-5; 10 positions agree with TRBD2. The germline gives CDR1 KGHDR, CDR2 SFDVKD. The J segment lost 0 bases and the V segment lost 5 bases, leaving 5 bases of the junction unmatched. CDR3 size: 16 residues.

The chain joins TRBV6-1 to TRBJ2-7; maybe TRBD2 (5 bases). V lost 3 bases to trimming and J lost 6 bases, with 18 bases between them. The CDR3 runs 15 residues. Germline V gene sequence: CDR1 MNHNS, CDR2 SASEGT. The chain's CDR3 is CASSEKGEGNREQYF. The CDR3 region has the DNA TGTGCCAGCAGTGAGAAGGGAGAGGGCAATCGCGAGCAGTACTTC.

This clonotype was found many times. The CDR3 DNA sequence: TGTGCCAGCAGTTTCGCCGCAGGGCCCTCCTATGGCTACACCTTC. Encoded protein: CASSFAAGPSYGYTF. The genes are TRBV12-3 or TRBV12-4 and TRBJ1-2, with D perhaps matching TRBD1 (5 bases). V dropped 3 bases and J dropped 4 bases, with 15 bases sitting between them. This CDR3 region has 15 residues.

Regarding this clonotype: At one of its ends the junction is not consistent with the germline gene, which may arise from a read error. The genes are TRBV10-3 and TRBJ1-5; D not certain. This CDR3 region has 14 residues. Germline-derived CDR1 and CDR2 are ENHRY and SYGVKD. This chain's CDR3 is CAVSESGVDQPQHF. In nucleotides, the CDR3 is TGTGCCGTCAGTGAGTCCGGGGTGGATCAGCCCCAGCATTTT.

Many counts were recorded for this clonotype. The CDR3 nucleotides are TGTGCCAGCAGTCACCGCCTAGGACTAGCGGGAACGACCGGGGAGCTGTTTTTT. This encodes CASSHRLGLAGTTGELFF. The chain recombines TRBV6-2 or TRBV6-3 with TRBJ2-2, with TRBD2 matching 12 bases. CDR3 size: 18 residues. Germline V gene data show CDR1 as MNHEY and CDR2 as SVGEGT. Trimming at V came to 5 bases and at J to 5 bases, leaving 12 bases not matched to a gene.

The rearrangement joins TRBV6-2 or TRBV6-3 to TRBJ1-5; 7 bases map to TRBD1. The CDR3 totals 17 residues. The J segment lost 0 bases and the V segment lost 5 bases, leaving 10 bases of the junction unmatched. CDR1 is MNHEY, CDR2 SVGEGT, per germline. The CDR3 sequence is CASSPRDRKNSNQPQHF. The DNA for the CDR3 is TGTGCCAGCAGTCCACGGGACAGAAAAAATAGCAATCAGCCCCAGCATTTT.

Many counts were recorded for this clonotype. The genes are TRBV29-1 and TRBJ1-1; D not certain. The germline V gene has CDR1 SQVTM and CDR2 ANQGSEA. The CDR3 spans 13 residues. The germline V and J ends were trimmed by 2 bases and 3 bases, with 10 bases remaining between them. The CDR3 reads CSVERALDTEAFF. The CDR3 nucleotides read TGCAGCGTTGAACGAGCGTTGGACACTGAAGCTTTCTTT.

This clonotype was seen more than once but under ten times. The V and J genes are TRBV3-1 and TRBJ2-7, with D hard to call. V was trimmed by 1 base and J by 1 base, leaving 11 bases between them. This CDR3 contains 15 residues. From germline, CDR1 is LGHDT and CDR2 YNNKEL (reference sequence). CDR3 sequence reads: CASSQASLSSYEQYF. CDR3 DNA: TGTGCCAGCAGCCAAGCCTCTTTGAGTTCCTACGAGCAGTACTTC.

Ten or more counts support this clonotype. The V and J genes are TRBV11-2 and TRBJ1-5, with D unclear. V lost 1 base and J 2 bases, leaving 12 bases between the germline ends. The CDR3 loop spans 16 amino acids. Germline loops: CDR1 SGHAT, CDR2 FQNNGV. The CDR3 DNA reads TGTGCCAGCAGCTTAGGTTCGGGATGGGGCAATCAGCCCCAGCATTTT. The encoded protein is CASSLGSGWGNQPQHF.

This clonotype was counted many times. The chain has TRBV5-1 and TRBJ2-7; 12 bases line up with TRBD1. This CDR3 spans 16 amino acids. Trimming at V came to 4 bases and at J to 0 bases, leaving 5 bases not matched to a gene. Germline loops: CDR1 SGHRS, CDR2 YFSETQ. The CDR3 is CASSRGTGGASYEQYF. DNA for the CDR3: TGCGCCAGCAGCCGCGGGACAGGGGGCGCCTCCTACGAGCAGTACTTC.

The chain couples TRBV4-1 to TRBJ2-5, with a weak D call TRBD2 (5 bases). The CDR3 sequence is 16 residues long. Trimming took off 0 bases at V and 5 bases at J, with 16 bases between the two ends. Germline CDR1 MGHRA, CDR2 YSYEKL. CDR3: CASSQDREGASETQYF. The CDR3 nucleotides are TGCGCCAGCAGCCAAGATCGCGAGGGAGCTTCGGAGACCCAGTACTTC.

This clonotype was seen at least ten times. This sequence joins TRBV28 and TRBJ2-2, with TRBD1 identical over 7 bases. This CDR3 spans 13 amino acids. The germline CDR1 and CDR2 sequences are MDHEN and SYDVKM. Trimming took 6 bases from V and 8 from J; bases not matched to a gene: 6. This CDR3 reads CASSVHRGGELFF. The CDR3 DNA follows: TGTGCCAGCAGCGTCCACAGGGGTGGGGAGCTGTTTTTT.

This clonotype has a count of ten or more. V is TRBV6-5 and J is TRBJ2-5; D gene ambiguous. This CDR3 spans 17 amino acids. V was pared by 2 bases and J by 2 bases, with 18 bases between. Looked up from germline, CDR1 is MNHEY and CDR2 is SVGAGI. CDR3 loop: CASSYEVSRRIQETQYF. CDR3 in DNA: TGTGCCAGCAGTTACGAGGTGAGCCGCCGAATTCAAGAGACCCAGTACTTC.

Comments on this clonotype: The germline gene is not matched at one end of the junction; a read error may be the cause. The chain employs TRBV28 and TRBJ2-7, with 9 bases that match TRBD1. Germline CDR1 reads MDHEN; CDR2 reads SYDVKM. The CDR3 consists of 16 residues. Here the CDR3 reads CASRLSGGQGRGEQYF. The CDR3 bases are TGTGCCAGCAGGTTATCGGGTGGACAGGGGCGGGGCGAGCAGTACTTC.

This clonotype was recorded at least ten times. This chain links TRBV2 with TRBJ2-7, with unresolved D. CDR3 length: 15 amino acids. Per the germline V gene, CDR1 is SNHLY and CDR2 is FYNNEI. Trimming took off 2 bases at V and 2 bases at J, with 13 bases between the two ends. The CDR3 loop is CASSEHVRSTYEQYF. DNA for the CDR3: TGTGCCAGCAGTGAACATGTGCGGAGCACCTACGAGCAGTACTTC.

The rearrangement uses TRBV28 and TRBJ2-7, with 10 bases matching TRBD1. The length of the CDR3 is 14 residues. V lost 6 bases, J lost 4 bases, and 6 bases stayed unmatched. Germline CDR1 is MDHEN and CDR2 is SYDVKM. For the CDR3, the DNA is TGTGCCAGCAGACAGACAGGGGGCAGGTACGAGCAGTACTTC. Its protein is CASRQTGGRYEQYF.

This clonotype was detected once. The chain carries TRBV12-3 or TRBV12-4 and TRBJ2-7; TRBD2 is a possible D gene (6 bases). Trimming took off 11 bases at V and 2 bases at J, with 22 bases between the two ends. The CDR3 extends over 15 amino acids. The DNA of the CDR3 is TGTGCCGGCAAAGGCTCTAGCGTGGTCCCCTACGAGCAGTACTTC. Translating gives CAGKGSSVVPYEQYF.

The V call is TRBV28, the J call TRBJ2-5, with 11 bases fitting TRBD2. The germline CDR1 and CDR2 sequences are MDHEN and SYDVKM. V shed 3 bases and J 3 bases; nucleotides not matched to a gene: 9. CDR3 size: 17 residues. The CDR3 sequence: CASSFPLGTSGKETQYF. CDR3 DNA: TGTGCCAGCAGTTTCCCCTTGGGGACTAGCGGAAAAGAGACCCAGTACTTC.

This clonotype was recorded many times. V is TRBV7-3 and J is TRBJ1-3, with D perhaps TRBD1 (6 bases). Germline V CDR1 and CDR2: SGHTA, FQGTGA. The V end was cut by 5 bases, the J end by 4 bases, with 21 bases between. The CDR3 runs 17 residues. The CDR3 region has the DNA TGTGCCAGCAGCCCCCGGACAGTCACTTTTGCCGGAAACACCATATATTTT. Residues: CASSPRTVTFAGNTIYF.

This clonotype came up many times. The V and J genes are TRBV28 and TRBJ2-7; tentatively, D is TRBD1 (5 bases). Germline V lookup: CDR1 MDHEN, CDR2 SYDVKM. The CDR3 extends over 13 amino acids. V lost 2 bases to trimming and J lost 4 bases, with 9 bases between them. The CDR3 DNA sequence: TGTGCCAGCAGTTTACCTCAGGGTTACGAGCAGTACTTC. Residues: CASSLPQGYEQYF.

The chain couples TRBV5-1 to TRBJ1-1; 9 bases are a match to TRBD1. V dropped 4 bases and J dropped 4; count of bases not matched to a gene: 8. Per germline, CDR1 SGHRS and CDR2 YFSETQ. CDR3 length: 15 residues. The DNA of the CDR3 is TGCGCCAGCAGCAGGACAGGGGCGACAGGCACTGAAGCTTTCTTT. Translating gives CASSRTGATGTEAFF. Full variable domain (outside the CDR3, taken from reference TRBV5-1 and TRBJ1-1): KAGVTQTPRYLIKTRGQQVTLSCSPISGHRSVSWYQQTPGQGLQFLFEYFSETQRNKGNFPGRFSGRQFSNSRSEMNVSTLELGDSALYLCASSRTGATGTEAFFGQGTRLTVV.

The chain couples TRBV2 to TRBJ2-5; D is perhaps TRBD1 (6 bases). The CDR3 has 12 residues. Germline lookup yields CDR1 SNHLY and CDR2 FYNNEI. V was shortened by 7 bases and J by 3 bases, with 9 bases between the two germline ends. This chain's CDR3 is CASTPGEETQYF. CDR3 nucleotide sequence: TGTGCCAGCACCCCAGGGGAAGAGACCCAGTACTTC.

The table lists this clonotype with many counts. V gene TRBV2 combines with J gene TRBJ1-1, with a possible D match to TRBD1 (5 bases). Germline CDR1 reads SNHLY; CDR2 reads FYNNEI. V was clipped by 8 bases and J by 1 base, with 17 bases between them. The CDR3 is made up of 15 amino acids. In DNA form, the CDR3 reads TGTGCCAGCGAACCCCAGGGATTGGGGAACACTGAAGCTTTCTTT. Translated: CASEPQGLGNTEAFF.

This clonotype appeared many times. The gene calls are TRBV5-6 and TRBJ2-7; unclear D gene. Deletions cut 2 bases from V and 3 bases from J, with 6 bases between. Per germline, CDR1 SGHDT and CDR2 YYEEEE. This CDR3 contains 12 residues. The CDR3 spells CASSFLHYEQYF. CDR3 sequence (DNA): TGTGCCAGCAGCTTCTTACACTACGAGCAGTACTTC.

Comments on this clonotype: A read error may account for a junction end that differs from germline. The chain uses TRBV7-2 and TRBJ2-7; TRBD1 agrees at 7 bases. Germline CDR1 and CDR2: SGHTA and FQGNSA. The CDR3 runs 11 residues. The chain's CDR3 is CASSSMRQGVF. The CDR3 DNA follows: TGTGCCAGCAGCTCGATGAGACAGGGAGTCTTC.

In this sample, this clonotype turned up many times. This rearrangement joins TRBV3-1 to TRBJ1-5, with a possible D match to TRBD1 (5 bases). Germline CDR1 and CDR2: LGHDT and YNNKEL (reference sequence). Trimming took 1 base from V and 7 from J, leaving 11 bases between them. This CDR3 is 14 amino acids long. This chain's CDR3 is CASSQAQGGQPQHF. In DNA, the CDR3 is TGTGCCAGCAGCCAAGCCCAGGGCGGACAGCCCCAGCATTTT.

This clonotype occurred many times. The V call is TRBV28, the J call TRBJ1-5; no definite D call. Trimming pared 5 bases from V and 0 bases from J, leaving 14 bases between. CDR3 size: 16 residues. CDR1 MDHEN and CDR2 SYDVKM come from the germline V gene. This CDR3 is CASSQLTRFSNQPQHF. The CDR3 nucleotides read TGTGCCAGCAGTCAATTGACAAGATTTAGCAATCAGCCCCAGCATTTT.

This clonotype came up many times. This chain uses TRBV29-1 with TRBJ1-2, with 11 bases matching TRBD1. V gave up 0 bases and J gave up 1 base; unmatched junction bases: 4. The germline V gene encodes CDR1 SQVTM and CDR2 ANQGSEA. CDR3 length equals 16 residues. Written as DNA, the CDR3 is TGCAGCGTTGAAGATAGGGGACAGGGGGTTAACTATGGCTACACCTTC. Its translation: CSVEDRGQGVNYGYTF.